This T cell receptor beta chain was obtained from a study of PD-1 blockade in classical Hodgkin lymphoma. Findings of the study overall: Baseline TCR diversity was reportedly lower in newly diagnosed patients than healthy donors. Complete responders had baseline diversity similar to newly diagnosed patients. Why the repertoires differ is still unclear, perhaps disease activity or prior therapy. Those starting nivolumab under 1 year post-ASCT were excluded.

TCRdb's table, derived via immunoSEQ multiplex PCR, lists solely in-frame clones and lacks some. The repertoire consists of some 100,000 clones, with just under 95% occurring once and the leading ten covering 2.5% to 3.5%. Patients all relapsed after autologous stem cell transplantation, and there was variation in brentuximab vedotin exposure. Looked up from germline, CDR1 is SGHDT and CDR2 is YYEEEE. Between the trimmed V and J ends, which lost 0 bases and 10 bases, there was a span of 10 bases. The CDR3 contains 12 residues. For this clone: Its antigen is as yet unknown.

V is TRBV5-6 and J is TRBJ1-1, with unresolved D. The sequence came from a human donor with classical Hodgkin lymphoma. Sequencing used peripheral blood mononuclear cells (PBMCs), obtained at baseline. The CDR3 DNA follows: TGTGCCAGCAGCTTGGGTGGGTCTGCAGCTTTCTTT. It specifies CASSLGGSAAFF.